This passage covers 3 T cell receptor beta chains from one sample sequenced in a study of T cells after yellow fever vaccination (dated by TCRdb to the late 2010s). Libraries were built with 5' RACE. Sequencing took place on an Illumina NovaSeq 6000. The public reads were quality trimmed at Q25 with fastp and then assembled into clones with MiXCR by TCRdb, keeping productive beta chains. One record per CDR3 amino acid sequence lists the most common genes and DNA. Counted in this sample were 400,000 or so distinct CDR3 sequences; 18% of them appeared once. Roughly a sixth of the sample is held by the ten biggest clonotypes. This specimen's treatment or condition label, interpreted: live attenuated yellow fever vaccine strain. The sample in question was PBMCs, obtained before the yellow fever booster vaccination. Every receptor here comes from a man younger than 30 who received the YFV17D yellow fever vaccine.

The chain uses TRBV5-1 and TRBJ1-6; the D is unclear. The V gene lost 2 bases and the J gene lost 6 bases, with 6 bases spanning the gap. The CDR3 is 13 residues long. CDR1 is SGHRS, CDR2 YFSETQ, per germline. CDR3 amino acids: CASSFGANSPLHF. The CDR3 DNA follows: TGCGCCAGCAGCTTCGGAGCTAATTCACCCCTCCACTTT.

This clonotype came up a few times. Here the CDR3 DNA reads TGCAGTGCTATCTCGCGTGAGGCCTACGAGCAGTACGTC. Translation gives CSAISREAYEQYV. The V call is TRBV20-1, the J call TRBJ2-7; D is unresolved. The CDR3 length is 13 residues. Germline lookup yields CDR1 DFQATT and CDR2 SNEGSKA (reference sequence). Trimming left V 4 bases short and J 2 bases short, with 12 bases between.

This clonotype was seen only once. V usage is TRBV6-6 and J usage is TRBJ2-3; D gene ambiguous. Per germline, CDR1 MNHNY and CDR2 SVGAGI (reference sequence). CDR3 length: 12 amino acids. V lost 6 bases and J 4 bases, leaving 8 bases between the germline ends. The CDR3 loop is CASSYHPDTQYF. The CDR3 nucleotides are TGTGCCAGCAGCTACCACCCAGATACGCAGTATTTT.